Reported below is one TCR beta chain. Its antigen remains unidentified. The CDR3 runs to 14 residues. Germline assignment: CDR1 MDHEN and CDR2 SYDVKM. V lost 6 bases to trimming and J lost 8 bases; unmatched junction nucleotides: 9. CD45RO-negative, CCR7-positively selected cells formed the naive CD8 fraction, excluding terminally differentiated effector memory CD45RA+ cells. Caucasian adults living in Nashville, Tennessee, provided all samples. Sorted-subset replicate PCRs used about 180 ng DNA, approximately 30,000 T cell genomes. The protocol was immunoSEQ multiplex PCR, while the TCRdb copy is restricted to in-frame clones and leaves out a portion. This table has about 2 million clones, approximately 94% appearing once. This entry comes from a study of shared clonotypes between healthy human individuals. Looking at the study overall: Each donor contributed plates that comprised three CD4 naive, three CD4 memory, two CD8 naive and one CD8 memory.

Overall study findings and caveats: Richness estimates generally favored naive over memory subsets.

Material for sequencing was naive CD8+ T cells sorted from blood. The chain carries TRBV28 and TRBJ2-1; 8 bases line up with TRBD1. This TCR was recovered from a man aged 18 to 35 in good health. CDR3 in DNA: TGTGCCAGCAGCTTTGGACAGGGCTATGATGAGCAGTTCTTC. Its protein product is CASSFGQGYDEQFF. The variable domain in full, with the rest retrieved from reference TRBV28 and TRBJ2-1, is DVKVTQSSRYLVKRTGEKVFLECVQDMDHENMFWYRQDPGLGLRLIYFSYDVKMKEKGDIPEGYSVSREKKERFSLILESASTNQTSMYLCASSFGQGYDEQFFGPGTRLTVL.